Listed here is a single T cell receptor (beta chain). Authors' methods: Amplifying reference gene primers gave estimates of nucleated cell counts. Assay used: immunoSEQ multiplex PCR; TCRdb lists only in-frame clones, some missing. The D gene and trimming were derived from the DNA, and the V and J assignments and clone size from that table. This sample has roughly 100,000 clones, with about 76% found just once. The sample is drawn from a study of blood T cell repertoires in COVID-19. About the study: Samples came from the United States, Italy and Spain, spanning acute and convalescent COVID-19. Nucleic acid was either cDNA or gDNA, and it came from T cells, B-cell-depleted T cells, or PBMCs.

CDR1 is MGHRA, CDR2 YSYEKL, per germline. The CDR3 runs to 16 residues. V was clipped by 3 bases and J by 1 base; unmatched bases: 5. V is TRBV4-1 and J is TRBJ2-7, with 11 positions matching TRBD1. The sequenced material came from peripheral blood. The clonotype was recovered from an elderly man with acute or convalescent COVID-19. This chain's CDR3 is CASSQRGQGVSYEQYF. The DNA of the CDR3 is TGCGCCAGCAGCCAGAGGGGACAGGGGGTTTCCTACGAGCAGTACTTC.